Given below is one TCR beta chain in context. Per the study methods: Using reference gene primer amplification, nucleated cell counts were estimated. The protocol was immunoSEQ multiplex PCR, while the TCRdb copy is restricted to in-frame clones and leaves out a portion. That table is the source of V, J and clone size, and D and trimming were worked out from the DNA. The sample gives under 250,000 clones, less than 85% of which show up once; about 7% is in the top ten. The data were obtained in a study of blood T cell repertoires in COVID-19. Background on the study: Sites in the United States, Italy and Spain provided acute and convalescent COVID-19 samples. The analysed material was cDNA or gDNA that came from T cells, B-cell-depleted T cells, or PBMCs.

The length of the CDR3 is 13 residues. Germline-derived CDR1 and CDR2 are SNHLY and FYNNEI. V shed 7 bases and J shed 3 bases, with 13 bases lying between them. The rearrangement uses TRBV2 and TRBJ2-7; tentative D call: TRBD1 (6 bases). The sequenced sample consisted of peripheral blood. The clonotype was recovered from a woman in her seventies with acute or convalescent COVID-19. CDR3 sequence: CASILDRNYEQYF. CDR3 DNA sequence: TGTGCCAGCATCCTGGACAGAAACTACGAGCAGTACTTC.